The following is a T cell receptor beta chain sequence with its context. Its antigen is as yet unknown. This PCR relied on a set of 60 Vbeta primers and 13 Jbeta primers. Clones were sequenced by immunoSEQ multiplex PCR, and TCRdb holds only the in-frame ones, with some missing. This table has 150,000 to 200,000 clones, 70% to 80% appearing once. The V and J ends lost 2 bases and 4 bases respectively, with 7 bases between them. Germline V gives CDR1 SGDLS, CDR2 YYNGEE. The CDR3 length is 14 residues. This entry is derived from a study of cytomegalovirus exposure and HLA in healthy donors. Overall study findings and caveats: In vitro, three CMV-associated chains proved specific for CMV antigens. The study carried out a later analysis of TCR beta sequences. It associated approximately 15,000 of them with specific HLA alleles at a false discovery rate of 0.05. A previous analysis found most TCR beta V segments productive roughly 87% or roughly 30% of the time. Researchers counted roughly 150 TCR beta chains as cytomegalovirus-associated.

The chain is built from TRBV9 and TRBJ1-6; unclear D gene. The clonotype comes from a woman in her forties or fifties in good health and CMV-seronegative. Sequencing input: PBMCs. In DNA, the CDR3 is TGTGCCAGCAGCGTGACGGGATATAATTCACCCCTCCACTTT. Amino acid sequence: CASSVTGYNSPLHF. The full variable domain, with the rest looked up from reference TRBV9 and TRBJ1-6, is DSGVTQTPKHLITATGQRVTLRCSPRSGDLSVYWYQQSLDQGLQFLIQYYNGEERAKGNILERFSAQQFPDLHSELNLSSLELGDSALYFCASSVTGYNSPLHFGNGTRLTVT.